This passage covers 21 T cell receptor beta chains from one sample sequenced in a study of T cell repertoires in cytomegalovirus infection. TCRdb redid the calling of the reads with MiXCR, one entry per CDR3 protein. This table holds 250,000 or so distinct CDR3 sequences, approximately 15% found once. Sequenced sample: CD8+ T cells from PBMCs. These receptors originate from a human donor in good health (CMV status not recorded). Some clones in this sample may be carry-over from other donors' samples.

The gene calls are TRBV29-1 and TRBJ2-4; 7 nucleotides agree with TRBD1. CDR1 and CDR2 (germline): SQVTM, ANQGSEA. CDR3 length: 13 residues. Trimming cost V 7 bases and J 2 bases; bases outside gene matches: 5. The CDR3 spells CSAGTVTKNIQYF. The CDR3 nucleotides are TGCAGCGCCGGGACAGTGACCAAAAACATTCAGTACTTC.

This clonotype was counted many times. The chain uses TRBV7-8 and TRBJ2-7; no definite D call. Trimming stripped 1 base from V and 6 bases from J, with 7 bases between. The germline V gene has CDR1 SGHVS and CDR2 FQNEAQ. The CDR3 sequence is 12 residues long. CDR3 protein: CASSLGYREQYF. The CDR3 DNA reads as TGTGCCAGCAGCTTAGGCTACCGCGAGCAGTACTTC.

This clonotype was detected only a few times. The CDR3 here is CASSPNGLAGGSSYEQYF. DNA for the CDR3: TGTGCCAGCAGCCCCAACGGACTAGCGGGGGGATCGTCCTACGAGCAGTACTTC. This chain connects TRBV5-4 to TRBJ2-7; 14 bases match TRBD2. The CDR3 has 18 amino acids. V shed 4 bases and J 1 base; nucleotides not matched to a gene: 10. From germline, CDR1 is SGHNT and CDR2 YYREEE (reference sequence). The whole variable domain, remainder taken from reference TRBV5-4 and TRBJ2-7, is ETGVTQSPTHLIKTRGQQVTLRCSSQSGHNTVSWYQQALGQGPQFIFQYYREEENGRGNFPPRFSGLQFPNYSSELNVNALELDDSALYLCASSPNGLAGGSSYEQYFGPGTRLTVT.

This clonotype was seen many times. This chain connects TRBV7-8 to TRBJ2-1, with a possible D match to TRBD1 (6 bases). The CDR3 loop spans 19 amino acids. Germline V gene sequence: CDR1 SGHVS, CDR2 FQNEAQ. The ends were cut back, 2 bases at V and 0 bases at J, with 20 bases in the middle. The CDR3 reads CASSLKLIVGQSSYNEQFF. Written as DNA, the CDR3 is TGTGCCAGCAGCTTAAAGTTAATCGTTGGACAGAGCTCCTACAATGAGCAGTTCTTC.

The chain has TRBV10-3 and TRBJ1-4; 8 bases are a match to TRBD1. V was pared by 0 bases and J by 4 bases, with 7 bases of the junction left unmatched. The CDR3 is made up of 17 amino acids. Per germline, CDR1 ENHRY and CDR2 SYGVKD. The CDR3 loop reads CAISESGQAGLNEKLFF. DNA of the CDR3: TGTGCCATCAGTGAGTCGGGACAGGCGGGTCTTAATGAAAAACTGTTTTTT.

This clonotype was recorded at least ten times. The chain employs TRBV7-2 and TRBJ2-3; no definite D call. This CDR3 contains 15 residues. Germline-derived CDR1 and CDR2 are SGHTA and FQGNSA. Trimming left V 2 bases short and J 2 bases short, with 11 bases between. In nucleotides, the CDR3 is TGTGCCAGCAGCTTACTGAAACTAAACACAGATACGCAGTATTTT. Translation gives CASSLLKLNTDTQYF.

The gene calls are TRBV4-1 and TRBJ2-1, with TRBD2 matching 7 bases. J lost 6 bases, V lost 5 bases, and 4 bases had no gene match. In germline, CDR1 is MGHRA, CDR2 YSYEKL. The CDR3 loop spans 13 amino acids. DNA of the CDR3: TGCGCCAGCAGCTACAGACTAGCCAATGAGCAGTTCTTC. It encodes CASSYRLANEQFF.

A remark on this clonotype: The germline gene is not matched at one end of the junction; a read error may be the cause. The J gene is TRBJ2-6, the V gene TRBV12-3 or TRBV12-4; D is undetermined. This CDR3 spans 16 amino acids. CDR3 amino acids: CANSLFPFSGANVLTF. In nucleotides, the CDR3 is TGTGCCAACAGTTTATTTCCTTTCTCTGGGGCCAACGTCCTGACTTTC.

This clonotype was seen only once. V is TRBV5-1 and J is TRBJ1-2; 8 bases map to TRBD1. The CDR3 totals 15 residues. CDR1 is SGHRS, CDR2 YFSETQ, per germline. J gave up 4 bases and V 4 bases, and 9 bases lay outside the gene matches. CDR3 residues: CASSTDRVSIYGYTF. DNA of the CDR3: TGCGCCAGCAGCACGGACAGGGTGAGCATCTATGGCTACACCTTC.

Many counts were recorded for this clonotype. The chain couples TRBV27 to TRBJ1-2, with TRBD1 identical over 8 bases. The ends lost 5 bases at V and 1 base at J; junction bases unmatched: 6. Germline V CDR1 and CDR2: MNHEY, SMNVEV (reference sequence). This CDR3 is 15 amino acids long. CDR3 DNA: TGTGCCAGCAGTGCGGGACAGGAGATTAACTATGGCTACACCTTC. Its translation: CASSAGQEINYGYTF.

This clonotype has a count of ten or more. CDR3 nucleotide sequence: TGTGCCAGCAGTCTAATACTCGGACGGAACTATGGCTACACCTTC. Encoded protein: CASSLILGRNYGYTF. The rearrangement links TRBV6-6 to TRBJ1-2; no clear D gene. Germline V gene data show CDR1 as MNHNY and CDR2 as SVGAGI (reference sequence). The CDR3 totals 15 residues. V was shortened by 5 bases and J by 2 bases, with 15 bases between the two germline ends.

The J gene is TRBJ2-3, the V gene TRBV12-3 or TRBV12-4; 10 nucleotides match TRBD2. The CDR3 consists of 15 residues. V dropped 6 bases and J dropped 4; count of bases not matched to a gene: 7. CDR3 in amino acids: CASSPSGGYADTQYF. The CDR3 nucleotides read TGTGCCAGCAGCCCTAGCGGGGGATACGCAGATACGCAGTATTTT.

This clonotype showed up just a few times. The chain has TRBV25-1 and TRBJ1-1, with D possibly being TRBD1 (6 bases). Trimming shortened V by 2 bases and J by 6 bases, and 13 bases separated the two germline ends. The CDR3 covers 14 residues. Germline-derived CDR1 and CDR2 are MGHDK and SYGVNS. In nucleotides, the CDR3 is TGTGCCAGCAGTGAACTACAGGGCGGCTCTGAAGCTTTCTTT. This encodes CASSELQGGSEAFF.

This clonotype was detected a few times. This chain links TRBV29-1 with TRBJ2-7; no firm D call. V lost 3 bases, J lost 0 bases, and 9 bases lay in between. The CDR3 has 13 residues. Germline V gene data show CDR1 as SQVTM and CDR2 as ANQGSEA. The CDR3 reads CSVEDDPSYEQYF. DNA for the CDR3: TGCAGCGTTGAGGATGACCCCTCCTACGAGCAGTACTTC.

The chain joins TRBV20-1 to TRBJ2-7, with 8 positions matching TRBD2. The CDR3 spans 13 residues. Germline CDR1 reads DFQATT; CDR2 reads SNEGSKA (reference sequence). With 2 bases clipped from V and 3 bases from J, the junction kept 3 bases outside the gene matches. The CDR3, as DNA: TGCAGTGCTAGAACCAGCGGGGGCTACGAGCAGTACTTC. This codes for CSARTSGGYEQYF.

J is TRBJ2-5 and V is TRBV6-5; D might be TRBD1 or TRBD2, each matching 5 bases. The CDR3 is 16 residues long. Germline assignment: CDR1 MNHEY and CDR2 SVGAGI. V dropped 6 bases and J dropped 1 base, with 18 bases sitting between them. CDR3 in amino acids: CASRRGAYGPQETQYF. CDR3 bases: TGTGCCAGCAGACGAGGGGCGTATGGTCCCCAAGAGACCCAGTACTTC.

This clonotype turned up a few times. CDR3 loop: CASSPTTGALSPLHF. As DNA, the CDR3 is TGTGCCAGCAGTCCCACGACAGGGGCCCTCTCACCCCTCCACTTT. This chain uses TRBV12-3 or TRBV12-4 with TRBJ1-6, with 8 bases aligning to TRBD1. The CDR3 loop spans 15 amino acids. Germline trimming cut 5 bases from V and 10 bases from J; bases unmatched to any gene: 10.

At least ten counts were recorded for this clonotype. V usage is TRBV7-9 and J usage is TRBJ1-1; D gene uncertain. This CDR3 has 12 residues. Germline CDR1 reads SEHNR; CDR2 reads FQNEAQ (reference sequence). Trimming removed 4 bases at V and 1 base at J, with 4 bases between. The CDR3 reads CASSSQNTEAFF. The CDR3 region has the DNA TGTGCCAGCAGCTCCCAGAACACTGAAGCTTTCTTT. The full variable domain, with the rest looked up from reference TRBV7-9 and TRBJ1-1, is DTGVSQNPRHKITKRGQNVTFRCDPISEHNRLYWYRQTLGQGPEFLTYFQNEAQLEKSRLLSDRFSAERPKGSFSTLEIQRTEQGDSAMYLCASSSQNTEAFFGQGTRLTVV.

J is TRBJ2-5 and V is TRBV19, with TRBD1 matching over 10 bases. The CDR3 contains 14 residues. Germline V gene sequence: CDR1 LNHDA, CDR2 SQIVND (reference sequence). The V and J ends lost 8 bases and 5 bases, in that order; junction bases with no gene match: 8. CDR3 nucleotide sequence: TGTGCCAGTCAACCGGGACAGGGGAGCGAGACCCAGTACTTC. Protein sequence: CASQPGQGSETQYF.

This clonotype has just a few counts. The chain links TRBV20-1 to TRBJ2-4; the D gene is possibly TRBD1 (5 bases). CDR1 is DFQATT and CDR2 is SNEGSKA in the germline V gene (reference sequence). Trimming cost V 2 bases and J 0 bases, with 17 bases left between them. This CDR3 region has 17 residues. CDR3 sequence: CSARSSAGSGAKNIQYF. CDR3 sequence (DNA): TGCAGTGCTAGATCTTCGGCAGGGTCCGGAGCCAAAAACATTCAGTACTTC.

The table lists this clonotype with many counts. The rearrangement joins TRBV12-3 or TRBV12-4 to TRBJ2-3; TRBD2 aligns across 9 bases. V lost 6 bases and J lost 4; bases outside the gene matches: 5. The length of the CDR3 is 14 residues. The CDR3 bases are TGTGCCAGCAGCCCCAGCGGGGGGCCAGATACGCAGTATTTT. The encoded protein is CASSPSGGPDTQYF.